What follows are 14 T cell receptor beta chains derived from one specimen sequenced in a study of blood T cell repertoires in COVID-19. The protocol was immunoSEQ multiplex PCR, while the TCRdb copy is restricted to in-frame clones and leaves out a portion. Altogether 20,000 or so clones are present, 85% to 90% being singletons, with the ten largest covering about 4%. The sequenced sample was peripheral blood. These receptor sequences come from a man aged 50 to 60 with active COVID-19.

The rearrangement joins TRBV15 to TRBJ2-2; 10 nucleotides match TRBD1. This CDR3 is 19 amino acids long. Germline CDR1 reads LNHNV; CDR2 reads YYDKDF (reference sequence). The ends lost 2 bases at V and 4 bases at J; junction bases unmatched: 13. The CDR3 spells CATSRSGQGYEPVTGELFF. DNA of the CDR3: TGTGCCACCAGCAGATCGGGACAGGGGTACGAACCGGTCACCGGGGAGCTGTTTTTT.

V usage is TRBV15 and J usage is TRBJ1-6; no clear D. V lost 0 bases, J lost 8 bases, and 5 bases lay in between. Germline CDR1 reads LNHNV; CDR2 reads YYDKDF (reference sequence). This CDR3 spans 13 amino acids. CDR3 sequence reads: CATSRDGHSPLHF. Here the CDR3 DNA reads TGTGCCACCAGCAGAGATGGGCATTCACCCCTCCACTTT.

The rearrangement links TRBV5-1 to TRBJ2-1, with 12 bases that match TRBD2. Germline trimming cut 4 bases from V and 9 bases from J; bases unmatched to any gene: 11. Germline CDR1 reads SGHRS; CDR2 reads YFSETQ. This CDR3 is 16 amino acids long. This CDR3 is CASSPLAGGMAGEQFF. The DNA for the CDR3 is TGCGCCAGCAGCCCGCTAGCGGGGGGGATGGCCGGTGAGCAGTTCTTC. The entire variable domain, with the rest obtained from reference TRBV5-1 and TRBJ2-1, is as follows: KAGVTQTPRYLIKTRGQQVTLSCSPISGHRSVSWYQQTPGQGLQFLFEYFSETQRNKGNFPGRFSGRQFSNSRSEMNVSTLELGDSALYLCASSPLAGGMAGEQFFGPGTRLTVL.

This sequence joins TRBV24-1 and TRBJ1-5, with no clear D. The CDR3 loop spans 12 amino acids. The V gene's germline CDR1 is KGHDR and CDR2 SFDVKD. Trimming stripped 5 bases from V and 7 bases from J, with 8 bases between. The CDR3 nucleotides are TGTGCCACCAGTGCCCCTGGCCAGCCCCAGCATTTT. Translation: CATSAPGQPQHF.

This clone was seen a single time. V gene TRBV7-3 combines with J gene TRBJ2-3; D gene unclear. CDR3 size: 13 residues. Germline V CDR1 and CDR2: SGHTA, FQGTGA. The V end was cut by 5 bases, the J end by 4 bases, with 10 bases between. CDR3 nucleotide sequence: TGTGCCAGCAGCCCCCCAGGTTCAGATACGCAGTATTTT. It yields the protein CASSPPGSDTQYF.

This clone has just one count. V is TRBV6-5 and J is TRBJ2-5; 7 positions agree with TRBD1. Looked up from germline, CDR1 is MNHEY and CDR2 is SVGAGI. J was trimmed by 5 bases and V by 11 bases; bases with no gene match: 14. This CDR3 comprises 14 residues. The CDR3 protein is CAAARTGASETQYF. DNA of the CDR3: TGTGCCGCGGCTCGCACAGGGGCGTCGGAGACCCAGTACTTC.

The V gene is TRBV6-6, the J gene TRBJ1-1, with D maybe TRBD1 (6 bases). V was trimmed by 5 bases and J by 1 base, leaving 26 bases between them. Germline values: CDR1 MNHNY, CDR2 SVGAGI (reference sequence). This CDR3 spans 19 amino acids. For the CDR3, the DNA is TGTGCCAGCAGTCCCCACGGGACATCATTTATCGCGAGGAACACTGAAGCTTTCTTT. Translating it yields CASSPHGTSFIARNTEAFF.

This sequence joins TRBV7-2 and TRBJ1-5, with D uncertain. V lost 1 base and J lost 4, with 14 bases in between. CDR3 length equals 16 residues. The germline V gene encodes CDR1 SGHTA and CDR2 FQGNSA. The CDR3 DNA follows: TGTGCCAGCAGCTTAGGAGCCGGACGGGGAAATCAGCCCCAGCATTTT. Its translation is CASSLGAGRGNQPQHF. The variable domain in full, completed from reference TRBV7-2 and TRBJ1-5, reads GAGVSQSPSNKVTEKGKDVELRCDPISGHTALYWYRQSLGQGLEFLIYFQGNSAPDKSGLPSDRFSAERTGGSVSTLTIQRTQQEDSAVYLCASSLGAGRGNQPQHFGDGTRLSIL.

The V and J genes are TRBV7-9 and TRBJ1-4; TRBD1 matches 9 bases. The CDR3 has 15 residues. CDR1 is SEHNR and CDR2 is FQNEAQ in the germline V gene (reference sequence). Trimming took 0 bases from V and 5 from J; bases not matched to a gene: 1. This chain's CDR3 is CASSLAGTGNEKLFF. The CDR3 nucleotides read TGTGCCAGCAGCTTAGCCGGGACAGGGAATGAAAAACTGTTTTTT.

The chain is built from TRBV7-2 and TRBJ2-1, with 7 bases matching TRBD2. Unmatched junction bases numbered 4, after V lost 1 base and J lost 4 bases. CDR1 is SGHTA, CDR2 FQGNSA, per germline. The CDR3 contains 15 residues. The CDR3 nucleotides are TGTGCCAGCAGCTTAGTGGCGGGGGAGTACAATGAGCAGTTCTTC. Its protein product is CASSLVAGEYNEQFF.

Only one count was recorded for this clone. This chain connects TRBV6-2 or TRBV6-3 to TRBJ1-4, with D possibly matching TRBD1 (5 bases). This CDR3 comprises 18 residues. Germline values: CDR1 MNHEY, CDR2 SVGEGT. The V end lost 0 bases, the J end lost 0 bases, and 14 bases lay between the germline ends. The CDR3 spells CASSYSFDRPATNEKLFF. CDR3 bases: TGTGCCAGCAGTTACTCCTTCGACAGACCCGCAACTAATGAAAAACTGTTTTTT.

The chain recombines TRBV10-3 with TRBJ2-2; D is uncertain. The CDR3 is 12 amino acids. The V gene lost 10 bases and the J gene lost 4 bases, with 10 bases spanning the gap. The germline CDR1 and CDR2 sequences are ENHRY and SYGVKD. CDR3 bases: TGTGCCACCAGGACGGGCACCGGGGAGCTGTTTTTT. The encoded protein is CATRTGTGELFF.

The CDR3 region has the DNA TGTGCCAGCAGTGAGACTAGCGGAGCTTACTACGAGCAGTACTTC. Residues: CASSETSGAYYEQYF. The rearrangement links TRBV6-2 or TRBV6-3 to TRBJ2-7, with 9 bases fitting TRBD2. The CDR3 runs to 15 residues. The V segment lost 5 bases and the J segment 3 bases; nucleotides outside the gene matches: 8. CDR1 and CDR2 (germline): MNHEY, SVGEGT.

The chain links TRBV3-1 (or the pseudogene TRBV3-2) to TRBJ1-3; the match to TRBD1 covers 7 bases. Trimming took 4 bases from V and 2 from J; bases not matched to a gene: 8. Germline V gene sequence: CDR1 LGHDT, CDR2 YNNKEL (reference sequence). CDR3 length: 16 residues. The CDR3 spells CASSRDRVVAGNTIYF. For the CDR3, the DNA is TGTGCCAGCAGCCGCGACAGGGTAGTGGCTGGAAACACCATATATTTT.